Listed below are T cell receptor beta chains from one sample, sequenced in a study of post-analysis software for immune sequencing data. Each CDR3 protein gets one entry after TCRdb re-called the PCR reads with MiXCR. This table has hundreds of thousands of distinct CDR3 sequences, approximately 53% appearing once. Sequencing was done on a sample of blood. These receptors were collected from a girl aged 5 to 17 with multiple sclerosis. CDR3s include the opening cysteine and the closing phenylalanine or tryptophan. D genes are given only for firm matches. Size is stated for part of the rows, as once, few or many counts, or as a class when the clone is expanded.

CDR3nt	CDR3aa	d_gene	abundance	v_gene	j_gene
TGCAGTGCTACGACAGGGTCAGATAGCACAGATACGCAGTATTTT	CSATTGSDSTDTQYF	TRBD1	NA	TRBV20-1	TRBJ2-3
TGTGCCAGCAGTTTGAGACAGGGTGGTTCTGAAGCTTTCTTT	CASSLRQGGSEAFF	TRBD1	NA	TRBV27	TRBJ1-1
TGCGCCAGCAGCCGTTGGGAGCGGGGCGCCTCAGGCTACGAGCAGTACTTC	CASSRWERGASGYEQYF	TRBD2	NA	TRBV4-1	TRBJ2-7
TGTGCCAGCAGCCCGAGGTTACCTGGCTCGGATTGGGGCACTGAAGCTTTCTTT	CASSPRLPGSDWGTEAFF	NA	NA	TRBV6-2/TRBV6-3	TRBJ1-1
TGCAGTGCTATGGGTATTAGCGAAACCTACAATGAGCAGTTCTTC	CSAMGISETYNEQFF	NA	NA	TRBV20-1	TRBJ2-1
TGCGCCAGCAGCCACGAGACGGACGGGTACTACGAGCAGTACTTC	CASSHETDGYYEQYF	NA	NA	TRBV4-1	TRBJ2-7
TGTGCCAGCAGCCACCCATCGGGAAACACAGATACGCAGTATTTT	CASSHPSGNTDTQYF	NA	once	TRBV3-1	TRBJ2-3
TGTGCCAGCAGCTTACGGGACGCTGAGAACACTGAAGCTTTCTTT	CASSLRDAENTEAFF	NA	NA	TRBV7-3	TRBJ1-1
TGCAGTGCTAGAGCCGGGACGGCGAAAGAGACCCAGTACTTC	CSARAGTAKETQYF	NA	NA	TRBV20-1	TRBJ2-5
TGCGCCAGCAGCTTGACGGGATCAACGAATGAGCAGTACTTC	CASSLTGSTNEQYF	NA	NA	TRBV5-1	TRBJ2-4